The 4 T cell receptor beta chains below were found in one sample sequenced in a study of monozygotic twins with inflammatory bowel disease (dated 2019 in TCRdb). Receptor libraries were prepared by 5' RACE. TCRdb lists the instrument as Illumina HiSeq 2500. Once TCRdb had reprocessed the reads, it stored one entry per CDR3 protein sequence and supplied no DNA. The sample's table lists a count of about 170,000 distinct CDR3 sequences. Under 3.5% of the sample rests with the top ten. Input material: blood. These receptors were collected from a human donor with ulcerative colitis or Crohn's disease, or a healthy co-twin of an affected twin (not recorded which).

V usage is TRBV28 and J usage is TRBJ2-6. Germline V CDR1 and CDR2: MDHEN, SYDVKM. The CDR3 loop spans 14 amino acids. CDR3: CASSYQAGANVLTF.

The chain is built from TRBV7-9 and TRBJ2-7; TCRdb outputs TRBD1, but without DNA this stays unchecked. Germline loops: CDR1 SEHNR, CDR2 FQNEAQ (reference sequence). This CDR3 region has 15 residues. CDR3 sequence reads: CASSWIRDPWDEQYF.

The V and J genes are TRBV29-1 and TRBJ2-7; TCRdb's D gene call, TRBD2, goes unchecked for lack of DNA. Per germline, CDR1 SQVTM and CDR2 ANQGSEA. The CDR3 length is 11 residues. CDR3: CSVERGYEQYF.

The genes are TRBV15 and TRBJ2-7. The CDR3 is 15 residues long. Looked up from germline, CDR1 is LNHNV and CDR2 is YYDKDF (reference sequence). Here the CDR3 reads CATSRDKAANYEQYF.